The 2 T cell receptor beta chains listed next were all sequenced from one sample in a study of T-cell reconstitution after alpha-beta-depleted transplantation in children. TCRbeta library preparation incorporated unique molecular identifiers. TCRdb reprocessed the PCR reads with MiXCR, giving one entry per CDR3 protein. This sample has around 670,000 distinct CDR3 sequences, with around 13% found just once. Sequences were derived from PBMCs, sampled before TCRalphabeta/CD19-depleted stem cell transplant. Receptors were obtained from a girl aged 2-10 years with congenital amegakaryocytic thrombocytopenia, due to receive a stem cell transplant.

At least ten counts were recorded for this clonotype. The chain links TRBV27 to TRBJ1-4, with 11 bases lining up with TRBD1. The CDR3 is 16 residues long. V lost 1 base to trimming and J lost 6 bases; unmatched junction nucleotides: 4. Germline assignment: CDR1 MNHEY and CDR2 SMNVEV (reference sequence). DNA for the CDR3: TGTGCCAGCAGTTTATTATCGGGACAGGGGGATGAAAAACTGTTTTTT. Residues: CASSLLSGQGDEKLFF.

This clonotype was observed a handful of times. The V gene is TRBV20-1, the J gene TRBJ2-3; the D is unclear. The CDR3 loop spans 15 amino acids. V was trimmed by 2 bases and J by 2 bases, leaving 14 bases between them. Germline V gene data show CDR1 as DFQATT and CDR2 as SNEGSKA (reference sequence). CDR3 bases: TGCAGTGCTAGACGGAGTTCCGAGACCACAGATACGCAGTATTTT. Encoded protein: CSARRSSETTDTQYF.